This T cell receptor (beta chain) was recorded in a study of blood T cell repertoires in COVID-19. The wider study: Italy, Spain and the United States were the sources of the convalescent and acute COVID-19 samples. Nucleic acid was either cDNA or gDNA, and it came from T cells, B-cell-depleted T cells, or PBMCs.

Authors' processing steps: The assay estimated nucleated cells by amplifying reference gene primers. Only in-frame clones appear in the TCRdb table, and some are missing; sequencing was by immunoSEQ multiplex PCR. From that table come the V and J calls and clone size; the DNA was used to work out D and trimming. The sample lists around 100,000 clones, more than 85% seen once, with 6% in the top ten. CDR3 length: 12 residues. Per germline, CDR1 KGHSH and CDR2 LQKENI. V gave up 5 bases and J gave up 4 bases, with 7 bases separating them. This clonotype was obtained from a human donor in a cohort sampled during active COVID-19. The J gene is TRBJ2-3, the V gene TRBV18; D gene ambiguous. The source material was peripheral blood. CDR3 sequence (DNA): TGTGCCAGCTCATCGGTATCAGATACGCAGTATTTT. Translated: CASSSVSDTQYF.